Presented here are 22 T cell receptor beta chains from one specimen sequenced in a study of T cells after yellow fever vaccination. TCRdb processed the 5' RACE reads anew with MiXCR; each CDR3 protein has one entry. The sample carries 120,000 or so distinct CDR3 sequences, approximately 16% recorded once. This material consisted of CD8+ T cells sorted from PBMCs, taken 5 days after the yellow fever booster vaccination. The receptor source for this set is a man aged 18 to 29 who received the YFV17D yellow fever vaccine.

This clonotype has just a few counts. V gene TRBV5-6 combines with J gene TRBJ2-1, with 15 bases fitting TRBD2. Germline V gene data show CDR1 as SGHDT and CDR2 as YYEEEE. This CDR3 spans 16 amino acids. Trimming removed 4 bases from V and 4 bases from J; junction bases left unmatched: 3. This CDR3 is CASSQGLAGGYNEQFF. CDR3 nucleotides: TGTGCCAGCAGCCAGGGACTAGCGGGGGGTTACAATGAGCAGTTCTTC.

V is TRBV6-2 or TRBV6-3 and J is TRBJ1-1; no definite D call. CDR3 length equals 14 residues. V was shortened by 2 bases and J by 5 bases, with 12 bases between the two germline ends. Per germline, CDR1 MNHEY and CDR2 SVGEGT. The CDR3 sequence is CASSYLGGGTEAFF. The CDR3 DNA reads TGTGCCAGCAGTTACCTGGGCGGCGGAACTGAAGCTTTCTTT.

V and J are TRBV12-3 or TRBV12-4 and TRBJ2-5; D gene unclear. This CDR3 has 17 amino acids. V was trimmed by 5 bases and J by 1 base, leaving 20 bases between them. The CDR3 bases are TGTGCCAGCAGTCCCCAGTTCCAAGGACCGATCCAAGAGACCCAGTACTTC. Protein: CASSPQFQGPIQETQYF.

The chain has TRBV11-3 and TRBJ2-5; the D is unclear. From germline, CDR1 is SGHNT and CDR2 YENEEA. Trimming removed 5 bases from V and 1 base from J, with 8 bases in between. The CDR3 has 13 residues. The chain's CDR3 is CASSPRFQETQYF. The CDR3 nucleotides are TGTGCCAGCAGCCCACGATTCCAAGAGACCCAGTACTTC.

This clonotype was seen at least ten times. The chain combines TRBV28 with TRBJ2-3; TRBD2 matches 8 bases. Unmatched junction bases numbered 4, after V lost 2 bases and J lost 0 bases. Per germline, CDR1 MDHEN and CDR2 SYDVKM. This CDR3 is built from 16 residues. The CDR3 region has the DNA TGTGCCAGCAGTTTACTGGGCGGGGGGAGCACAGATACGCAGTATTTT. The encoded protein is CASSLLGGGSTDTQYF.

This clonotype was picked up a small number of times. The V gene is TRBV27, the J gene TRBJ1-4, with 12 positions matching TRBD1. Germline loops: CDR1 MNHEY, CDR2 SMNVEV (reference sequence). V trimming: 3 bases; J trimming: 11 bases; junction bases outside the gene matches: 1. CDR3 size: 13 residues. DNA for the CDR3: TGTGCCAGCAGTTTTGGGACAGGGGGCAAACTGTTTTTT. Amino acid sequence: CASSFGTGGKLFF.

In nucleotides, the CDR3 is TGTGCCAGCAGCCTAGGGACCGACGTATCAAATGAAAAACTGTTTTTT. Its protein product is CASSLGTDVSNEKLFF. The chain carries TRBV7-9 and TRBJ1-4, with D tentatively TRBD1 (5 bases). The V gene lost 5 bases and the J gene lost 5 bases, with 18 bases spanning the gap. The germline CDR1 and CDR2 sequences are SEHNR and FQNEAQ (reference sequence). The CDR3 spans 16 residues.

The chain is built from TRBV6-5 and TRBJ2-1; tentatively, D is TRBD1 (5 bases). The CDR3 runs to 15 residues. Germline CDR1 reads MNHEY; CDR2 reads SVGAGI. The germline V and J ends were trimmed by 2 bases and 0 bases, with 8 bases remaining between them. The CDR3 loop reads CASSYGASSYNEQFF. CDR3 nucleotides: TGTGCCAGCAGTTACGGGGCGAGCTCCTACAATGAGCAGTTCTTC.

This sequence joins TRBV4-1 and TRBJ2-3, with D maybe TRBD2 (5 bases). CDR1 is MGHRA, CDR2 YSYEKL, per germline. The CDR3 spans 17 residues. V shed 0 bases and J shed 2 bases, with 15 bases lying between them. CDR3 nucleotide sequence: TGCGCCAGCAGCCAAGACCTAAGGCCAGCGGACACAGATACGCAGTATTTT. It is translated as CASSQDLRPADTDTQYF.

This clonotype was picked up a small number of times. This chain uses TRBV11-2 with TRBJ2-7; D gene ambiguous. V was cut by 5 bases and J by 4 bases, with 21 bases left in between. The germline V gene has CDR1 SGHAT and CDR2 FQNNGV. This CDR3 has 16 residues. CDR3 DNA: TGTGCCAGCAGCGGGTACTATGCCGAGATAGGTTACGAGCAGTACTTC. As protein: CASSGYYAEIGYEQYF.

The gene calls are TRBV6-4 and TRBJ2-1; D possibly corresponds to TRBD2 (6 bases). Germline lookup yields CDR1 MRHNA and CDR2 SNTAGT. The CDR3 consists of 16 residues. V gave up 4 bases and J gave up 1 base, with 14 bases separating them. CDR3 bases: TGTGCCAGCAGTGTGTCTAGCGTAGGTTCCTACAATGAGCAGTTCTTC. Its translation is CASSVSSVGSYNEQFF.

This chain connects TRBV7-8 to TRBJ2-1; D unclear. V lost 0 bases and J lost 4, with 7 bases in between. Per the germline V gene, CDR1 is SGHVS and CDR2 is FQNEAQ. The CDR3 runs 14 residues. The CDR3 protein is CASSLAPSYNEQFF. The CDR3 region has the DNA TGTGCCAGCAGCTTAGCGCCGTCTTACAATGAGCAGTTCTTC.

This clonotype was observed a handful of times. The CDR3 here is CATSREGKANEKLFF. The CDR3 DNA follows: TGTGCCACCAGCAGAGAGGGGAAAGCTAATGAAAAACTGTTTTTT. This rearrangement joins TRBV15 to TRBJ1-4, with D hard to call. This CDR3 region has 15 residues. The V end lost 0 bases, the J end lost 3 bases, and 8 bases lay between the germline ends. CDR1 and CDR2 (germline): LNHNV, YYDKDF (reference sequence). The whole variable domain, remainder taken from reference TRBV15 and TRBJ1-4, is DAMVIQNPRYQVTQFGKPVTLSCSQTLNHNVMYWYQQKSSQAPKLLFHYYDKDFNNEADTPDNFQSRRPNTSFCFLDIRSPGLGDTAMYLCATSREGKANEKLFFGSGTQLSVL.

This clonotype has more than one count but fewer than ten. The rearrangement links TRBV27 to TRBJ2-7; D is unclear. The ends were cut back, 3 bases at V and 4 bases at J, with 16 bases in the middle. CDR3 length: 15 amino acids. Germline V gene sequence: CDR1 MNHEY, CDR2 SMNVEV (reference sequence). CDR3 in amino acids: CASSFRAFVQYEQYF. CDR3 coding DNA: TGTGCCAGCAGTTTCCGGGCCTTCGTCCAATACGAGCAGTACTTC.

The chain joins TRBV29-1 to TRBJ2-6; D remains ambiguous. The CDR3 is 14 residues long. V lost 3 bases and J lost 0, with 6 bases in between. In germline, CDR1 is SQVTM, CDR2 ANQGSEA. In DNA form, the CDR3 reads TGCAGCGTTGATCTAATCTCTGGGGCCAACGTCCTGACTTTC. It codes for CSVDLISGANVLTF.

This clonotype turned up a few times. The rearrangement joins TRBV9 to TRBJ2-1; TRBD2 matches at 8 bases. The CDR3 is 15 amino acids. Looked up from germline, CDR1 is SGDLS and CDR2 is YYNGEE. The trim removed 0 bases at V and 5 bases at J, leaving 4 bases unmatched. CDR3 DNA sequence: TGTGCCAGCAGCGTAGCTGGCGGGGGGAACAATGAGCAGTTCTTC. This gives the protein CASSVAGGGNNEQFF.

V gene TRBV4-3 combines with J gene TRBJ2-6; TRBD2 might be the D (5 bases). V was cut by 0 bases and J by 4 bases, with 10 bases left in between. The CDR3 loop spans 16 amino acids. The V gene's germline CDR1 is LGHNA and CDR2 YSLEER. The CDR3 reads CASSQDAGIGANVLTF. The CDR3 DNA is TGCGCCAGCAGCCAAGACGCGGGCATCGGGGCCAACGTCCTGACTTTC.

The chain combines TRBV20-1 with TRBJ2-2, with D possibly called TRBD1 or TRBD2 (5 bases each). V was trimmed by 6 bases and J by 7 bases, leaving 12 bases between them. CDR1 DFQATT and CDR2 SNEGSKA come from the germline V gene (reference sequence). CDR3 length: 12 amino acids. The CDR3 bases are TGCAGTGCAAGAACAGGACTCGGGGAGCTGTTTTTT. Translation gives CSARTGLGELFF.

The chain is built from TRBV4-3 and TRBJ2-2; 7 positions match TRBD1. The CDR3 has 15 residues. V lost 1 base and J lost 4; bases outside the gene matches: 3. Germline loops: CDR1 LGHNA, CDR2 YSLEER. The CDR3 here is CASSQGTGPTGELFF. CDR3 bases: TGCGCCAGCAGCCAAGGGACAGGTCCCACCGGGGAGCTGTTTTTT.

The sample holds a few counts of this clonotype. This chain links TRBV9 with TRBJ2-1, with D unresolved. Trimming pared 5 bases from V and 10 bases from J, leaving 16 bases between. CDR3 length equals 13 residues. Germline CDR1 and CDR2: SGDLS and YYNGEE. CDR3: CASREVESREQFF. Written as DNA, the CDR3 is TGTGCCAGCAGAGAAGTAGAGTCTCGCGAGCAGTTCTTC.

A few counts support this clonotype. The CDR3 nucleotides are TGTGCCAGTAGTATAGCAGACGGCTCCTACGAGCAGTACTTC. Protein sequence: CASSIADGSYEQYF. The V and J genes are TRBV19 and TRBJ2-7; D uncertain. The length of the CDR3 is 14 residues. Germline V lookup: CDR1 LNHDA, CDR2 SQIVND (reference sequence). V was pared by 1 base and J by 0 bases, with 7 bases between.

V and J are TRBV19 and TRBJ1-5, with no clear D. The ends were cut back, 1 base at V and 1 base at J, with 8 bases in the middle. CDR3 length: 15 amino acids. Germline V gene lookup returns CDR1 LNHDA and CDR2 SQIVND (reference sequence). The CDR3 sequence: CASSIGLLSNQPQHF. Here the CDR3 DNA reads TGTGCCAGTAGTATAGGGCTGTTGAGCAATCAGCCCCAGCATTTT.